There are many counts of the clone carrying this TCR beta chain. As yet, its antigen is unknown. Unique molecular identifiers tagged individual cDNA molecules. TCRdb used MiXCR to reprocess the 5' RACE reads, holding one entry per CDR3 protein. The top ten clones hold approximately 5.6% of a sample with roughly 46,000 distinct CDR3 sequences, almost 5.5% of them seen once. The data were obtained in a study of early T cells in non-severe SARS-CoV-2 infection. Overall study context: Unsorted whole-blood RNA was sequenced in bulk, leaving chains unpaired. Broader study findings: Matching results from VDJdb favored anti-spike CD8 responses, leaving private and CD4 specificities undetected.

CDR3 length: 15 residues. Germline V gene sequence: CDR1 SGHAT, CDR2 FQNNGV. Trimming cost V 4 bases and J 4 bases, with 11 bases left between them. The material sequenced was whole blood, taken at baseline. This clonotype was sampled from an adult who was a healthcare worker with PCR-confirmed SARS-CoV-2 infection or an uninfected control (not recorded which). This sequence joins TRBV11-2 and TRBJ2-6; D is possibly TRBD1 or TRBD2 (5 bases each). CDR3 in DNA: TGTGCCAGCAGCTCATGGGGGAGCGGGGCCAACGTCCTGACTTTC. Protein sequence: CASSSWGSGANVLTF.